These T cell receptor beta chains were read from a single sample in a study of shared clonotypes between healthy human individuals. Assay used: immunoSEQ multiplex PCR; TCRdb lists only in-frame clones, some missing. The sample records some 1.5 million clones, 95% to 97% being singletons. Sequenced sample: naive CD4+ T cells sorted from blood. These receptors originate from a man between 25 and 39 years old in good health. Both conserved end residues are trimmed from each CDR3.

TRBJ2-7 | TRBV5-1 | ASSLVSPSGNYEQY
TRBJ2-7 | TRBV5-1 | ASSLDGRVLPNYEQY
TRBJ2-7 | TRBV15 | ATSRVQLGPSNEQY
TRBJ2-5 | TRBV5-4 | ASSFVGRDWTETQY
TRBJ1-1 | TRBV19 | ASRHRGSGTEAF
TRBJ2-7 | TRBV5-1 | ASSLLSSGNYEQY
TRBJ2-3 | TRBV5-1 | ASSFTSTTDTQY
TRBJ2-2 | TRBV5-1 | ASSFNRLGQETIGTGELF
TRBJ2-7 | TRBV2 | ASTANRASYEQY
TRBJ2-1 | TRBV5-1 | ASSPQAPNYNEQF
TRBJ2-3 | TRBV19 | ASSRGERWTDTQY
TRBJ1-2 | TRBV5-6 | ASSLAGTQYGYT
TRBJ1-3 | TRBV7-2 | ASSPGGANSGNTIY
TRBJ1-1 | TRBV7-2 | ASSLGGTPNTEAF
TRBJ2-7 | TRBV5-1 | ASSSRQGGYEQY
TRBJ2-7 | TRBV6-6 | ASSYSPQGGEQY
TRBJ1-1 | TRBV28 | ASSLSYWQNTEAF
TRBJ1-2 | TRBV9 | ASSFRTDPYLFGYT
TRBJ2-7 | TRBV2 | ASSAQTVTAEQY
TRBJ2-7 | TRBV6-5 | ASSIAGGKFYEQY
TRBJ2-1 | TRBV18 | ASSPPLRRVEGNEQF
TRBJ2-1 | TRBV6-4 | ASSRDWVDSGRNYNEQF
TRBJ2-5 | TRBV19 | ASSIGAGVPRGTQY
TRBJ1-1 | TRBV2 | ASSKQESNTEAF
TRBJ2-3 | TRBV29-1 | SVGQGRTDTQY
TRBJ1-2 | TRBV2 | ASSVNEGKSYGYT
TRBJ2-2 | TRBV2 | ASRLQGMNTGELF
TRBJ2-3 | TRBV7-2 | ASSSPGRPDTQY
TRBJ2-2 | TRBV6-1 | ASSELLTRNTGELF
TRBJ1-1 | TRBV5-1 | ASSLWGNTEAF
TRBJ1-5 | TRBV5-6 | ASSSRDSNQPQH
TRBJ1-5 | TRBV28 | ASSPGQGDNQPQH
TRBJ2-1 | TRBV12-1 | ASSPGTSGINEQF
TRBJ1-2 | TRBV5-1 | ASSFSDNNYGYT
TRBJ1-4 | TRBV7-2 | ASSLDFARQLNEKLF
TRBJ2-5 | TRBV5-1 | ASSPQGETQY
TRBJ2-5 | TRBV4-2 | ASSQGSRLAGNQETQY
TRBJ2-3 | TRBV7-9 | ASQRGMGTDTQY
TRBJ1-5 | TRBV5-6 | ASSRTGRQPQH
TRBJ2-1 | TRBV27 | ASTPAGGRSPF
TRBJ2-7 | TRBV9 | ASSVATEGTRGQY
TRBJ2-2 | TRBV5-1 | ASSLVGQGNTGELF